These 27 T cell receptor beta chains share one sample of origin, sequenced in a study of beta chain features in type 1 diabetes. As every portion of the isolated RNA was reverse transcribed, the sequencing read expressed TCRB transcripts. Clones were sequenced by immunoSEQ multiplex PCR, and TCRdb holds only the in-frame ones, with some missing. The sample lists under 950,000 clones; 17% were seen once. The sequencing sample was made of naive CD4+ T cells from blood. The source is a woman between 18 and 29 years old in good health.

This clone was seen a handful of times. The J gene is TRBJ1-2, the V gene TRBV4-2, with 9 bases aligning to TRBD1. The CDR3 loop spans 15 amino acids. Germline loops: CDR1 LGHNA, CDR2 YNFKEQ. With V trimmed by 4 bases and J by 6 bases, 9 bases remained unmatched. This CDR3 reads CASSPRWTGDDGYTF. The CDR3 DNA reads TGTGCCAGCAGCCCCCGATGGACAGGGGATGATGGCTACACCTTC.

The chain employs TRBV28 and TRBJ2-5; 14 bases fit TRBD2. The CDR3 is made up of 18 amino acids. Germline-derived CDR1 and CDR2 are MDHEN and SYDVKM. V lost 5 bases and J lost 4; bases outside the gene matches: 12. In DNA form, the CDR3 reads TGTGCCAGCAGTCTCCGATTGACTAGCGGGAGGGCCGGAGAGACCCAGTACTTC. Amino acid sequence: CASSLRLTSGRAGETQYF.

The chain has TRBV11-2 and TRBJ2-2; TRBD1 matches at 7 bases. With V trimmed by 9 bases and J by 6 bases, 16 bases remained unmatched. This CDR3 has 16 amino acids. Germline V gene sequence: CDR1 SGHAT, CDR2 FQNNGV. The CDR3: CASSVGGAGTSGELFF. DNA of the CDR3: TGTGCCAGTTCGGTAGGGGGCGCTGGGACGTCCGGGGAGCTGTTTTTT.

The chain couples TRBV18 to TRBJ2-7; D tentatively reads TRBD1 or TRBD2 (5 bases each). V was pared by 5 bases and J by 2 bases, with 13 bases between. Germline values: CDR1 KGHSH, CDR2 LQKENI. This CDR3 is built from 14 residues. The CDR3 bases are TGTGCCAGCTCAGCAGGGACGACAACCTACGAGCAGTACTTC. Translation gives CASSAGTTTYEQYF.

The rearrangement uses TRBV25-1 and TRBJ2-3; a weak D match, TRBD2 (6 bases). Germline values: CDR1 MGHDK, CDR2 SYGVNS. The V gene lost 2 bases and the J gene lost 2 bases, with 11 bases spanning the gap. CDR3 length equals 15 residues. CDR3 DNA: TGTGCCAGCAGTGAAGGCGGGGATATCACAGATACGCAGTATTTT. This translates into CASSEGGDITDTQYF.

The V call is TRBV10-3, the J call TRBJ2-5; tentatively, D is TRBD1 or TRBD2 (5 bases each). V was trimmed by 6 bases and J by 4 bases, leaving 9 bases between them. This CDR3 has 12 amino acids. Germline V gene data show CDR1 as ENHRY and CDR2 as SYGVKD. CDR3 sequence reads: CAISRDVETQYF. In DNA, the CDR3 is TGTGCCATCAGCCGGGACGTAGAGACCCAGTACTTC.

The rearrangement links TRBV14 to TRBJ2-7, with D unclear. Germline V gene data show CDR1 as SGHDN and CDR2 as FVKESK. The CDR3 contains 18 residues. The ends were cut back, 2 bases at V and 2 bases at J, with 22 bases in the middle. DNA for the CDR3: TGTGCCAGCAGCCAAAAGTTAGGGTATCCCACTATTACCTACGAGCAGTACTTC. This gives the protein CASSQKLGYPTITYEQYF.

This clone was counted between two and nine times. The chain combines TRBV4-3 with TRBJ1-3; D is unresolved. The length of the CDR3 is 13 residues. Germline assignment: CDR1 LGHNA and CDR2 YSLEER. V lost 0 bases and J lost 3, with 3 bases in between. DNA for the CDR3: TGCGCCAGCAGCCAAGATAATGGAAACACCATATATTTT. Translation gives CASSQDNGNTIYF.

J is TRBJ1-5 and V is TRBV5-6; D remains unclear. Germline CDR1 SGHDT, CDR2 YYEEEE. The V gene lost 0 bases and the J gene lost 5 bases, with 0 bases spanning the gap. The CDR3 runs 11 residues. The DNA for the CDR3 is TGTGCCAGCAGCTTGGATCAGCCCCAGCATTTT. This encodes CASSLDQPQHF.

The J gene is TRBJ1-1, the V gene TRBV14, with 8 bases matching TRBD1. There are 15 residues in the CDR3. V trimming: 5 bases; J trimming: 3 bases; junction bases outside the gene matches: 8. Looked up from germline, CDR1 is SGHDN and CDR2 is FVKESK. The CDR3 coding sequence is TGTGCCAGCAGCTTTTCCGACAGGGGACACACTGAAGCTTTCTTT. Protein: CASSFSDRGHTEAFF.

This clone was seen a few times. This chain links TRBV2 with TRBJ2-7, with D possibly TRBD2 on 5 matching bases. V lost 3 bases and J 2 bases, leaving 20 bases between the germline ends. This CDR3 comprises 17 residues. Germline assignment: CDR1 SNHLY and CDR2 FYNNEI. Written as DNA, the CDR3 is TGTGCCAGCAGTGAGATCTCCTGGGAAATCGGGACCTACGAGCAGTACTTC. It codes for CASSEISWEIGTYEQYF.

This clone turned up a few times. In nucleotides, the CDR3 is TGTGCCAGCAGTGTCAGCGGGGGCTACACCTTC. Translation: CASSVSGGYTF. The rearrangement joins TRBV2 to TRBJ1-2; no definite D call. CDR3 length: 11 residues. Trimming shortened V by 4 bases and J by 8 bases, and 8 bases separated the two germline ends. Germline loops: CDR1 SNHLY, CDR2 FYNNEI.

This chain uses TRBV23-1 with TRBJ2-7; 9 nucleotides match TRBD1. TRBV23-1 is marked as an open reading frame, function uncertain. CDR3 size: 15 residues. V lost 4 bases, J lost 3 bases, and 7 bases stayed unmatched. CDR3 sequence (DNA): TGCGCCAGCAGTCGTCACCGGGGACAGGGCTACGAGCAGTACTTC. Protein sequence: CASSRHRGQGYEQYF.

This clone showed up just a few times. The chain uses TRBV7-6 and TRBJ1-4; D is unresolved. V dropped 3 bases and J dropped 8 bases, with 10 bases sitting between them. Germline assignment: CDR1 SGHVS and CDR2 FNYEAQ. The CDR3 sequence is 13 residues long. The CDR3 DNA reads as TGTGCCAGCAGCTTTGCCCAGACCGAAAAACTGTTTTTT. Translating it yields CASSFAQTEKLFF.

This chain uses TRBV19 with TRBJ2-2; D not resolved. The CDR3 spans 13 residues. V was shortened by 6 bases and J by 1 base, with 6 bases between the two germline ends. Germline lookup yields CDR1 LNHDA and CDR2 SQIVND (reference sequence). The CDR3 DNA sequence: TGTGCCAGTAGCCAGATGAACACCGGGGAGCTGTTTTTT. Its translation: CASSQMNTGELFF.

In this sample, this clone turned up a few times. V usage is TRBV25-1 and J usage is TRBJ1-2; D possibly corresponds to TRBD1 (5 bases). The germline CDR1 and CDR2 sequences are MGHDK and SYGVNS. The CDR3 is made up of 12 amino acids. Trimming stripped 2 bases from V and 8 bases from J, with 9 bases between. The CDR3 DNA is TGTGCCAGCAGTGAAAGGGGATCCGGCTACACCTTC. This gives the protein CASSERGSGYTF.

The V and J genes are TRBV28 and TRBJ2-7; D not certain. This CDR3 contains 11 residues. Germline CDR1 MDHEN, CDR2 SYDVKM. Trimming shortened V by 5 bases and J by 2 bases, and 4 bases separated the two germline ends. The CDR3 spells CASSVTYEQYF. In DNA, the CDR3 is TGTGCCAGCAGTGTCACCTACGAGCAGTACTTC.

This chain joins TRBV10-3 and TRBJ2-2, with D tentatively TRBD1 (7 bases). CDR1 is ENHRY, CDR2 SYGVKD, per germline. The CDR3 consists of 17 residues. Trimming pared 6 bases from V and 6 bases from J, leaving 23 bases between. Here the CDR3 reads CAIRTPGGGIASGELFF. Here the CDR3 DNA reads TGTGCCATCAGGACCCCCGGAGGGGGCATCGCATCCGGGGAGCTGTTTTTT.

This chain connects TRBV6-6 to TRBJ2-1; perhaps TRBD2 as D (5 bases). The germline V gene encodes CDR1 MNHNY and CDR2 SVGAGI (reference sequence). V lost 7 bases and J lost 3, with 16 bases in between. This CDR3 region has 15 residues. The CDR3, as DNA: TGTGCCAGCAACCGGCCCGGGAAGAGCTACAATGAGCAGTTCTTC. Its protein is CASNRPGKSYNEQFF.

The rearrangement links TRBV18 to TRBJ2-1, with 8 bases aligning to TRBD2. Germline CDR1 reads KGHSH; CDR2 reads LQKENI. Trimming cost V 0 bases and J 8 bases; bases outside gene matches: 6. The CDR3 loop spans 15 amino acids. The CDR3 spells CASSPPGLGIYEQFF. As DNA, the CDR3 is TGTGCCAGCTCACCACCGGGACTAGGTATCTATGAGCAGTTCTTC. The complete variable domain, with remaining parts taken from reference TRBV18 and TRBJ2-1, reads NAGVMQNPRHLVRRRGQEARLRCSPMKGHSHVYWYRQLPEEGLKFMVYLQKENIIDESGMPKERFSAEFPKEGPSILRIQQVVRGDSAAYFCASSPPGLGIYEQFFGPGTRLTVL.

This clone was recorded once. A single base separates this from a much larger clone, so it may be a read error. The same CDR3 is also encoded by other DNA sequences in this sample. CDR3 sequence reads: CASSVSYEQYF. As DNA, the CDR3 is TGTGCCAGCAGTGTATCCTACGAGCAGTACTTC. V and J are TRBV2 and TRBJ2-7; D ambiguous. Between the trimmed V and J ends, which lost 4 bases and 1 base, there was a span of 2 bases. CDR3 length: 11 residues. Germline values: CDR1 SNHLY, CDR2 FYNNEI.

This clone appeared a few times. The chain has TRBV5-1 and TRBJ2-5; D remains unclear. Trimming shortened V by 0 bases and J by 5 bases, and 11 bases separated the two germline ends. Per the germline V gene, CDR1 is SGHRS and CDR2 is YFSETQ. The CDR3 has 14 amino acids. The CDR3 sequence: CASSLEGVGETQYF. The CDR3 bases are TGCGCCAGCAGCTTGGAGGGTGTCGGGGAGACCCAGTACTTC.

The genes are TRBV11-2 and TRBJ2-3; a weak D match, TRBD1 (6 bases). Trimming stripped 5 bases from V and 7 bases from J, with 22 bases between. The length of the CDR3 is 16 residues. Germline V gene lookup returns CDR1 SGHAT and CDR2 FQNNGV. The CDR3 region has the DNA TGTGCCAGCAGCCGCGTTAGAGGCCCCAGGGGATATACGCAGTATTTT. It codes for CASSRVRGPRGYTQYF.

The chain carries TRBV5-6 and TRBJ1-1, with D maybe TRBD1 (5 bases). The CDR3 sequence is 16 residues long. V lost 5 bases, J lost 11 bases, and 28 bases lay in between. CDR1 and CDR2 from the germline V gene are SGHDT and YYEEEE. The CDR3 protein is CASSRHPQGGVVKAFF. CDR3 sequence (DNA): TGTGCCAGCAGTCGCCATCCCCAGGGAGGAGTAGTTAAGGCTTTCTTT.

The CDR3 sequence: CASSLGLAGGGPTGELFF. The CDR3 DNA reads TGTGCCAGCAGCCTTGGACTAGCGGGAGGGGGTCCTACCGGGGAGCTGTTTTTT. The chain is built from TRBV7-2 and TRBJ2-2, with TRBD2 identical over 15 bases. V gave up 5 bases and J gave up 5 bases; unmatched junction bases: 9. The germline V gene encodes CDR1 SGHTA and CDR2 FQGNSA. The CDR3 loop spans 18 amino acids.

This chain uses TRBV7-3 with TRBJ2-7, with D perhaps assigned TRBD1 or TRBD2 (5 bases each). This CDR3 spans 13 amino acids. Germline CDR1 SGHTA, CDR2 FQGTGA. V dropped 2 bases and J dropped 5 bases, with 10 bases sitting between them. CDR3 residues: CASSLSRDDEQYF. CDR3 coding DNA: TGTGCCAGCAGCTTATCCAGGGACGACGAGCAGTACTTC. The complete variable domain, with remaining parts taken from reference TRBV7-3 and TRBJ2-7, reads GAGVSQTPSNKVTEKGKYVELRCDPISGHTALYWYRQSLGQGPEFLIYFQGTGAADDSGLPNDRFFAVRPEGSVSTLKIQRTERGDSAVYLCASSLSRDDEQYFGPGTRLTVT.

The genes are TRBV7-9 and TRBJ1-2, with 11 bases matching TRBD1. The CDR3 has 17 amino acids. J gave up 6 bases and V 1 base, and 10 bases lay outside the gene matches. From germline, CDR1 is SEHNR and CDR2 FQNEAQ (reference sequence). CDR3 in DNA: TGTGCCAGCAGCTTAGGCATCGGGACAGGGGGAAAGGATGGCTACACCTTC. Residues: CASSLGIGTGGKDGYTF.